This T cell receptor beta chain was profiled in a study of blood T cells in healthy people across ages. General study results and limits: Possibly, changes in expanded clonotypes were confounded because donor CMV status was unknown.

Alongside a J-beta primer mix, a sample-barcoded 5' primer served in a second PCR lasting about 7 to 11 cycles. TCRdb ran MiXCR on the 5' RACE reads and lists one entry per CDR3 protein. The table shows about 800,000 distinct CDR3 sequences, with over 45% occurring only once. On this clonotype itself: Antigen: not known.

CDR1 is KGHSH and CDR2 is LQKENI in the germline V gene. The CDR3 is 14 residues long. The junction had 5 bases not matched to a gene; V was cut back by 4 bases and J by 2 bases. What was sequenced was blood. This clonotype originated in a man younger than 45 in good health. This sequence joins TRBV18 and TRBJ2-7; 7 bases are a match to TRBD1. The CDR3 spells CASSLGTEPYEQYF. The CDR3 nucleotides read TGTGCCAGCTCACTCGGGACAGAACCCTACGAGCAGTACTTC.